One and the same sample provided the 6 T cell receptor beta chains below, sequenced in a study of control samples from healthy donors and cancer patients. Only in-frame clones appear in the TCRdb table, and some are missing; sequencing was by immunoSEQ multiplex PCR. The top ten hold approximately 4% of the sample, which has about 160,000 clones, around 93% seen once. The specimen sequenced was blood. Receptors were obtained from a woman aged 55-70 years in good health.

The chain uses TRBV5-3 and TRBJ2-1, with TRBD2 matching 8 bases. TRBV5-3 is filed as an ORF, its function uncertain. The CDR3 loop spans 16 amino acids. With 7 bases clipped from V and 1 base from J, the junction kept 10 bases outside the gene matches. This CDR3 is CARGRGGLESYNEQFF. Written as DNA, the CDR3 is TGTGCCAGAGGACGGGGGGGCCTCGAATCCTACAATGAGCAGTTCTTC.

The chain uses TRBV14 and TRBJ2-1, with D possibly TRBD2 on 6 matching bases. V dropped 3 bases and J dropped 2 bases, with 11 bases sitting between them. Germline V gene lookup returns CDR1 SGHDN and CDR2 FVKESK. CDR3 size: 15 residues. The CDR3 loop is CASSHRGSPYNEQFF. CDR3 DNA sequence: TGTGCCAGCAGCCATCGGGGGTCCCCCTACAATGAGCAGTTCTTC.

The gene calls are TRBV27 and TRBJ1-2; TRBD1 agrees at 8 bases. CDR1 is MNHEY, CDR2 SMNVEV, per germline (reference sequence). The CDR3 is 17 residues long. V trimming: 5 bases; J trimming: 8 bases; junction bases outside the gene matches: 19. The CDR3 nucleotides read TGTGCCAGCAGTCCTGGACAGGGAATTAGCCCCTTCGAGGGCTACACCTTC. This sequence encodes CASSPGQGISPFEGYTF.

V gene TRBV18 combines with J gene TRBJ2-2, with D perhaps matching TRBD1 or TRBD2 (5 bases each). The CDR3 length is 18 residues. V lost 2 bases and J lost 1, with 17 bases in between. CDR1 and CDR2 from the germline V gene are KGHSH and LQKENI. This CDR3 reads CASSPSGQAVWNTGELFF. In DNA form, the CDR3 reads TGTGCCAGCTCACCAAGCGGACAAGCCGTGTGGAACACCGGGGAGCTGTTTTTT.

The gene calls are TRBV2 and TRBJ1-4, with 7 bases identical to TRBD1. Germline V lookup: CDR1 SNHLY, CDR2 FYNNEI. V lost 5 bases to trimming and J lost 8 bases; unmatched junction nucleotides: 8. The CDR3 contains 14 residues. The chain's CDR3 is CASSPHRGREKLFF. CDR3 DNA: TGTGCCAGCAGTCCGCACAGGGGAAGGGAAAAACTGTTTTTT.

The genes are TRBV19 and TRBJ1-2; the D is unclear. The germline V gene encodes CDR1 LNHDA and CDR2 SQIVND (reference sequence). The germline V and J ends were trimmed by 3 bases and 0 bases, with 11 bases remaining between them. This CDR3 comprises 15 residues. In DNA form, the CDR3 reads TGTGCCAGTAGTATCGGGCAAGGAGCTAACTATGGCTACACCTTC. Amino acid sequence: CASSIGQGANYGYTF.